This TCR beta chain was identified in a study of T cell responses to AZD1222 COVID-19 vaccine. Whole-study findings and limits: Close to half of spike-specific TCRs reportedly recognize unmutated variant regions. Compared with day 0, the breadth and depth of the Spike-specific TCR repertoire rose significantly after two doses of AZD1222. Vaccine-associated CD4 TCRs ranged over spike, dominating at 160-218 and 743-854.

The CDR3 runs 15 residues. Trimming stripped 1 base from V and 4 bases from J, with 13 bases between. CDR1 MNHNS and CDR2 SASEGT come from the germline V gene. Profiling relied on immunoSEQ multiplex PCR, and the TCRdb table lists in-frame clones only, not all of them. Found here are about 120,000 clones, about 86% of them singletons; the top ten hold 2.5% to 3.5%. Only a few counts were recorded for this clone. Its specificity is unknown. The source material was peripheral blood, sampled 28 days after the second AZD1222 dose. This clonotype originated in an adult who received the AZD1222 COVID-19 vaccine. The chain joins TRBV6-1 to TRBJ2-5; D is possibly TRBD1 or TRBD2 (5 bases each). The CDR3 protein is CASSEVFLGGETQYF. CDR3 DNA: TGTGCCAGCAGTGAAGTATTTCTTGGGGGAGAGACCCAGTACTTC.